The clone carrying this TCR beta chain was detected only once. This entry is derived from a study of post-analysis software for immune sequencing data. Presence of unique molecular identifiers characterized the TCR beta cDNA libraries. TCRdb independently ran MiXCR on the PCR reads; one entry per CDR3 protein. Among 350,000 to 500,000 distinct CDR3 sequences listed, approximately 38% were seen once. The source material was blood. This receptor was obtained from a girl between 2 and 10 years old with multiple sclerosis.

The CDR3 loop reads CASRVHSRDVQGRPNYGYTF. As DNA, the CDR3 is TGTGCCAGCAGGGTCCACTCCAGGGATGTTCAAGGACGCCCAAACTATGGCTACACCTTC. The V call is TRBV12-3 or TRBV12-4, the J call TRBJ1-2, with D tentatively TRBD1 (5 bases). The CDR3 has 20 amino acids. Trimming removed 6 bases at V and 2 bases at J, with 31 bases between.